The 26 T cell receptor beta chains reported below all come from one sample, sequenced in a study of response to subunit inactivated influenza vaccine. In TCRdb, the RT-PCR reads were re-called with MiXCR into one record per CDR3 protein. In the table there are some 480,000 distinct CDR3 sequences, approximately 9.9% of which are singletons. Source: PBMCs from blood, taken 45 days after vaccination. Source of these receptors: a man aged 45-65 years who received an inactivated influenza vaccine.

This clonotype turned up a few times. The rearrangement links TRBV12-3 or TRBV12-4 to TRBJ2-7; 11 bases align to TRBD1. V shed 2 bases, J shed 7 bases, and the junction held 7 bases outside the gene matches. This CDR3 is 15 amino acids long. CDR3 nucleotide sequence: TGTGCCAGCAGTTTATTAGGGACAGGGGGTGCGGAGCAGTACTTC. Translating gives CASSLLGTGGAEQYF.

This clonotype was detected only a few times. The chain combines TRBV29-1 with TRBJ2-3, with D possibly being TRBD1 (5 bases). Per germline, CDR1 SQVTM and CDR2 ANQGSEA. CDR3 length: 14 amino acids. Trimming left V 0 bases short and J 2 bases short, with 9 bases between. The chain's CDR3 is CSVEDRAATDTQYF. CDR3 sequence (DNA): TGCAGCGTTGAAGACAGGGCCGCCACAGATACGCAGTATTTT.

This clonotype was detected a few times. The chain combines TRBV2 with TRBJ2-1; D is uncertain. CDR1 and CDR2 from the germline V gene are SNHLY and FYNNEI. The CDR3 covers 14 residues. V gave up 6 bases and J gave up 2 bases, with 11 bases separating them. The CDR3 protein is CASRGRMPYNEQFF. The DNA for the CDR3 is TGTGCCAGCAGGGGTAGGATGCCCTACAATGAGCAGTTCTTC.

The genes are TRBV14 and TRBJ2-1; a possible D gene is TRBD2 (5 bases). The CDR3 sequence is 15 residues long. Germline lookup yields CDR1 SGHDN and CDR2 FVKESK. V lost 3 bases, J lost 2 bases, and 11 bases lay in between. CDR3 amino acids: CASSQRVSPYNEQFF. The DNA of the CDR3 is TGTGCCAGCAGCCAGCGGGTCAGTCCCTACAATGAGCAGTTCTTC.

The table lists this clonotype with many counts. The chain links TRBV12-3 or TRBV12-4 to TRBJ2-1, with 7 bases aligning to TRBD1. The V and J ends lost 4 bases and 7 bases, in that order; junction bases with no gene match: 13. This CDR3 has 16 amino acids. The CDR3 DNA reads TGTGCCAGCAGTTCTACAGGGGAATGGTCGGGGAATGAGCAGTTCTTC. It specifies CASSSTGEWSGNEQFF.

This clonotype was seen repeatedly, ten times or more. CDR3 residues: CSVEQGPSYEQYF. The CDR3 bases are TGCAGCGTTGAGCAGGGCCCCTCCTACGAGCAGTACTTC. The genes are TRBV29-1 and TRBJ2-7; a weak D match, TRBD1 (5 bases). Germline assignment: CDR1 SQVTM and CDR2 ANQGSEA. Trimming took 3 bases from V and 0 from J, leaving 9 bases between them. This CDR3 comprises 13 residues.

In its sample, this clonotype was seen a few times. The V call is TRBV5-5, the J call TRBJ2-7; 9 bases fit TRBD1. Looked up from germline, CDR1 is SGHKS and CDR2 is YYEKEE (reference sequence). J gave up 5 bases and V 3 bases, and 6 bases lay outside the gene matches. The CDR3 runs to 14 residues. The CDR3 nucleotides read TGTGCCAGCAGCTACCAACAGGGGGCCGACGAGCAGTACTTC. Its protein product is CASSYQQGADEQYF.

This chain connects TRBV7-2 to TRBJ2-5; TRBD1 agrees at 8 bases. The CDR3 runs to 12 residues. Trimming removed 7 bases from V and 6 bases from J; junction bases left unmatched: 4. The germline gives CDR1 SGHTA, CDR2 FQGNSA. CDR3 in amino acids: CASNSGGKTQYF. For the CDR3, the DNA is TGTGCCAGCAACTCAGGGGGCAAGACCCAGTACTTC.

This clonotype was detected many times. This rearrangement joins TRBV7-8 to TRBJ1-1, with unresolved D. Germline values: CDR1 SGHVS, CDR2 FQNEAQ. This CDR3 has 15 amino acids. Trimming removed 1 base from V and 0 bases from J, with 9 bases in between. CDR3 amino acids: CASSLEEQMNTEAFF. The DNA for the CDR3 is TGTGCCAGCAGCTTAGAGGAACAGATGAACACTGAAGCTTTCTTT.

This clonotype was counted between two and nine times. J is TRBJ1-2 and V is TRBV18; D is uncertain. CDR1 and CDR2 (germline): KGHSH, LQKENI. Deletions cut 5 bases from V and 3 bases from J, with 13 bases between. This CDR3 spans 14 amino acids. The CDR3 here is CASSEGPAHYGYTF. The DNA of the CDR3 is TGTGCCAGCTCAGAAGGACCGGCACACTATGGCTACACCTTC.

V gene TRBV6-2 or TRBV6-3 combines with J gene TRBJ1-2; no reliable D call. This CDR3 spans 13 amino acids. Trimming left V 6 bases short and J 2 bases short, with 10 bases between. CDR1 MNHEY and CDR2 SVGEGT come from the germline V gene. In nucleotides, the CDR3 is TGTGCCAGCAGCAATTATGGGAACTATGGCTACACCTTC. Translated, it gives CASSNYGNYGYTF.

In this sample, this clonotype turned up many times. The chain uses TRBV12-3 or TRBV12-4 and TRBJ1-2, with a weak D call TRBD1 (6 bases). Between the trimmed V and J ends, which lost 7 bases and 8 bases, there was a span of 17 bases. CDR3 size: 13 residues. The CDR3 region is CASKLWGPGGYTF. The CDR3 DNA sequence: TGTGCCAGCAAGCTTTGGGGGCCGGGGGGCTACACCTTC.

In its sample, this clonotype was seen many times. The V and J genes are TRBV29-1 and TRBJ1-1; D is uncertain. Germline assignment: CDR1 SQVTM and CDR2 ANQGSEA. This CDR3 comprises 10 residues. Trimming shortened V by 3 bases and J by 11 bases, and 10 bases separated the two germline ends. Here the CDR3 DNA reads TGCAGCGTTGAGCAGGTTCGCGCTTTCTTT. Protein sequence: CSVEQVRAFF.

This chain joins TRBV6-2 or TRBV6-3 and TRBJ2-1, with D maybe TRBD1 (6 bases). The CDR3 runs to 13 residues. Germline V gives CDR1 MNHEY, CDR2 SVGEGT. Trimming removed 0 bases from V and 10 bases from J, with 10 bases in between. The CDR3 spells CASSYSGQIEQFF. For the CDR3, the DNA is TGTGCCAGCAGTTACTCCGGACAGATAGAGCAGTTCTTC.

This sequence joins TRBV2 and TRBJ2-7; 10 positions match TRBD1. The CDR3 totals 13 residues. V gave up 7 bases and J gave up 2 bases; unmatched junction bases: 2. Germline loops: CDR1 SNHLY, CDR2 FYNNEI. CDR3 sequence (DNA): TGTGCCAGCAAAGGGACAGGGGCCTACGAGCAGTACTTC. This encodes CASKGTGAYEQYF.

This clonotype has just a few counts. This rearrangement joins TRBV7-2 to TRBJ2-4, with D unclear. Germline V CDR1 and CDR2: SGHTA, FQGNSA. The CDR3 contains 13 residues. Trimming shortened V by 2 bases and J by 8 bases, and 10 bases separated the two germline ends. The CDR3 sequence: CASSLKFRDIQYF. In DNA form, the CDR3 reads TGTGCCAGCAGCTTAAAGTTCCGAGACATTCAGTACTTC.

The V and J genes are TRBV4-2 and TRBJ2-1; D is unclear. This CDR3 has 13 residues. V lost 6 bases, J lost 8 bases, and 14 bases lay in between. From germline, CDR1 is LGHNA and CDR2 YNFKEQ. Here the CDR3 reads CASSFPGTDEQFF. CDR3 nucleotide sequence: TGTGCCAGCAGTTTCCCGGGTACGGATGAGCAGTTCTTC.

This clonotype was counted between two and nine times. The DNA of the CDR3 is TGTGCCAGCAGCTTAGTGGGGACAGGGATTAATGAAAAACTGTTTTTT. Amino acid sequence: CASSLVGTGINEKLFF. The genes are TRBV7-8 and TRBJ1-4, with 9 bases lining up with TRBD1. J lost 4 bases, V lost 1 base, and 4 bases had no gene match. Germline loops: CDR1 SGHVS, CDR2 FQNEAQ. The CDR3 is made up of 16 amino acids.

The rearrangement joins TRBV28 to TRBJ2-5; 9 bases are a match to TRBD2. The CDR3 has 15 residues. V lost 3 bases to trimming and J lost 4 bases; unmatched junction nucleotides: 6. The germline V gene has CDR1 MDHEN and CDR2 SYDVKM. CDR3 amino acids: CASSFSAGGPETQYF. The DNA for the CDR3 is TGTGCCAGCAGTTTTTCGGCGGGGGGGCCAGAGACCCAGTACTTC.

This clonotype was counted a few times. The rearrangement uses TRBV24-1 and TRBJ2-2; D unresolved. Trimming took off 4 bases at V and 8 bases at J, with 4 bases between the two ends. This CDR3 spans 11 amino acids. Germline V gene data show CDR1 as KGHDR and CDR2 as SFDVKD. The CDR3 loop is CATSESGELFF. The CDR3 DNA reads as TGTGCCACCAGTGAGTCGGGGGAGCTGTTTTTT.

This clonotype appeared a few times. The J gene is TRBJ2-7, the V gene TRBV5-1; 8 nucleotides agree with TRBD1. Germline trimming cut 0 bases from V and 9 bases from J; bases unmatched to any gene: 2. The CDR3 runs 12 residues. The germline CDR1 and CDR2 sequences are SGHRS and YFSETQ. The CDR3 region has the DNA TGCGCCAGCAGCTTGGCCGGACAGGGGCAGTACTTC. The encoded protein is CASSLAGQGQYF.

The V and J genes are TRBV6-2 or TRBV6-3 and TRBJ2-7; 13 nucleotides align to TRBD2. Germline V gene sequence: CDR1 MNHEY, CDR2 SVGEGT. V was clipped by 6 bases and J by 4 bases; unmatched bases: 3. CDR3 length: 14 amino acids. The DNA of the CDR3 is TGTGCCAGCAGGGGACTAGCGGGAATTTACGAGCAGTACTTC. Protein sequence: CASRGLAGIYEQYF.

The rearrangement links TRBV6-1 to TRBJ1-1; 10 nucleotides line up with TRBD1. V lost 6 bases to trimming and J lost 8 bases; unmatched junction nucleotides: 9. The V gene's germline CDR1 is MNHNS and CDR2 SASEGT. CDR3 length: 14 amino acids. The CDR3 spells CASSARQGALEAFF. The CDR3 DNA reads as TGTGCCAGCAGCGCTCGACAGGGGGCCCTCGAAGCTTTCTTT.

This clonotype was found many times. The chain has TRBV12-3 or TRBV12-4 and TRBJ2-7, with 10 positions matching TRBD2. The trim removed 5 bases at V and 3 bases at J, leaving 4 bases unmatched. This CDR3 is 14 amino acids long. CDR3 in amino acids: CASSPSGRGYEQYF. As DNA, the CDR3 is TGTGCCAGCAGTCCTAGCGGGAGAGGCTACGAGCAGTACTTC.

This clonotype was counted many times. This chain connects TRBV11-2 to TRBJ2-1; TRBD2 matches at 9 bases. The germline CDR1 and CDR2 sequences are SGHAT and FQNNGV. The CDR3 contains 15 residues. V was pared by 5 bases and J by 6 bases, with 8 bases of the junction left unmatched. CDR3 region: CASSPRAGGPNEQFF. The CDR3 DNA follows: TGTGCCAGCAGCCCGAGGGCGGGAGGGCCCAATGAGCAGTTCTTC.

V usage is TRBV4-3 and J usage is TRBJ2-1; tentatively, D is TRBD2 (6 bases). The V end lost 8 bases, the J end lost 6 bases, and 17 bases lay between the germline ends. Germline assignment: CDR1 LGHNA and CDR2 YSLEER. CDR3 length: 14 residues. In nucleotides, the CDR3 is TGCGCCAGCGGGCATCGGGTGGGGGGCAATGAGCAGTTCTTC. Amino acid sequence: CASGHRVGGNEQFF.